The table lists the clone carrying this T cell receptor (beta chain) with many counts. This may be a read error, as it is one base from a much larger clone. The CDR3 extends over 13 amino acids. V trimming: 5 bases; J trimming: 2 bases; junction bases outside the gene matches: 1. Germline CDR1 reads SGHAT; CDR2 reads FQNNGV. Relying on iRepertoire HTBI primers and Arm-PCR of CDR3 regions, the team built TCR beta libraries. TCRdb reprocessed the multiplex PCR reads with MiXCR, giving one entry per CDR3 protein. The profile shows nearly 350,000 distinct CDR3 sequences, about 19% of them singletons. As to time point: persistent/refractory GD, antithyroid drugs over 5 years with positive TRAb. Following extraction of RNA from PBMCs, that RNA was used to make the TCR library. The source of the sample is a study of regulatory T cells in long-lasting Graves disease.

The sequencing here drew on peripheral blood mononuclear cells (PBMCs), taken when the disease was refractory, from a patient treated with antithyroid drugs. This clonotype was sampled from a female donor with Graves disease. V is TRBV11-2 and J is TRBJ2-5, with 8 bases identical to TRBD1. Here the CDR3 DNA reads TGTGCCAGCAGCGGGGACAGGCAAGAGACCCAGTACTTC. Its protein is CASSGDRQETQYF.